This paragraph covers one TCR beta chain sequence. The data were taken from a study of radiation and T cells in renal cell carcinoma. Treatment given: treatment-naive control, cytoreductive nephrectomy. Profiling relied on immunoSEQ multiplex PCR, and the TCRdb table lists in-frame clones only, not all of them. The sample lists 10,000 to 12,000 clones, more than 50% occurring once. V trimming: 7 bases; J trimming: 5 bases; junction bases outside the gene matches: 9. CDR3 length: 14 amino acids. Germline V gene lookup returns CDR1 SNHLY and CDR2 FYNNEI. The clonotype originates from a man between 35 and 55 years old with renal cell carcinoma. This sample comprised tumor tissue, obtained from a patient whose treatment was nephrectomy without radiotherapy. The gene calls are TRBV2 and TRBJ1-1; 8 bases line up with TRBD1. The CDR3 nucleotides read TGTGCCAGCACTCTAGAGGACAGGGCAACTGAAGCTTTCTTT. Translating gives CASTLEDRATEAFF. The entire variable domain, with the rest obtained from reference TRBV2 and TRBJ1-1, is as follows: EPEVTQTPSHQVTQMGQEVILRCVPISNHLYFYWYRQILGQKVEFLVSFYNNEISEKSEIFDDQFSVERPDGSNFTLKIRSTKLEDSAMYFCASTLEDRATEAFFGQGTRLTVV.